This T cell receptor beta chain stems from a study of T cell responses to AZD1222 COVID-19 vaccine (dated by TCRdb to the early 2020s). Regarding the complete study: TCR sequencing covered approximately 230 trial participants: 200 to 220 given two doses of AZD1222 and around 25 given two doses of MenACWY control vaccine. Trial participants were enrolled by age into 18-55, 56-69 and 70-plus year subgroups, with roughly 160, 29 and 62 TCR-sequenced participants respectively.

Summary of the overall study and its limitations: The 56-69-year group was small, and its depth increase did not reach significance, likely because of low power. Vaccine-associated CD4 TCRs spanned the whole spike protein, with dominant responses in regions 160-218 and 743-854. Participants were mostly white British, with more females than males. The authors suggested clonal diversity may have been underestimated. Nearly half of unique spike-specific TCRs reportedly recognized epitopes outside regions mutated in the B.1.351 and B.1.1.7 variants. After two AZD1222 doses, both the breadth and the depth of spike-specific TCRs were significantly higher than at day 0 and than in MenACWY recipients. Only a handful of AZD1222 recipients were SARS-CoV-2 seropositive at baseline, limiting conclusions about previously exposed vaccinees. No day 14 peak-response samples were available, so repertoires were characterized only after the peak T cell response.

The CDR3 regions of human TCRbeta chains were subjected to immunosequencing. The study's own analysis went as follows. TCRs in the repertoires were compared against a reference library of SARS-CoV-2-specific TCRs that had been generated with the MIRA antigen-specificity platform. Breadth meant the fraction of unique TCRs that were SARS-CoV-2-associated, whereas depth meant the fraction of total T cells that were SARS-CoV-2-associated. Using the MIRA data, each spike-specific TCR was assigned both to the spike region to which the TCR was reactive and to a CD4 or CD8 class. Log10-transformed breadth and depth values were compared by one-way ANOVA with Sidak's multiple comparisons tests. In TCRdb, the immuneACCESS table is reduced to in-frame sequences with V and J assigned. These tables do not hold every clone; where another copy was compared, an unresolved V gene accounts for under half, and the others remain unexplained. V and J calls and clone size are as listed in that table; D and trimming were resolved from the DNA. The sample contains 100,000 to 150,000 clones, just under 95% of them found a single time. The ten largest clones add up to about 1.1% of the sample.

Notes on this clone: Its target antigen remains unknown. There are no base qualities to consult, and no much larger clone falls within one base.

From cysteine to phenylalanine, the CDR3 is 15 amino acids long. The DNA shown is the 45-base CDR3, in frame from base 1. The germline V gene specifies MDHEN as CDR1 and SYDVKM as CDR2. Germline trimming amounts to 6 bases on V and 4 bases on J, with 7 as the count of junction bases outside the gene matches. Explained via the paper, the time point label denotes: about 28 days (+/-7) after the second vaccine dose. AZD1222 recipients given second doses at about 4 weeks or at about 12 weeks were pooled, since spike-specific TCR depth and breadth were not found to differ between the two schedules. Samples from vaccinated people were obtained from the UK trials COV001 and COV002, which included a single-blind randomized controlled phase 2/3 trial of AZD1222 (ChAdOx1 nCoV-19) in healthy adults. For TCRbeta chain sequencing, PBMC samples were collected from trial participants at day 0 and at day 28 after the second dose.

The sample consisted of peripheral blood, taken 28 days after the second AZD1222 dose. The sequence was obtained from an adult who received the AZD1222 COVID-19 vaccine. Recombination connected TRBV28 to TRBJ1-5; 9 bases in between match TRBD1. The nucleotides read TGTGCCAGCAGACCTAACAGGGGGCTTAATCAGCCCCAGCATTTT. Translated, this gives CASRPNRGLNQPQHF.